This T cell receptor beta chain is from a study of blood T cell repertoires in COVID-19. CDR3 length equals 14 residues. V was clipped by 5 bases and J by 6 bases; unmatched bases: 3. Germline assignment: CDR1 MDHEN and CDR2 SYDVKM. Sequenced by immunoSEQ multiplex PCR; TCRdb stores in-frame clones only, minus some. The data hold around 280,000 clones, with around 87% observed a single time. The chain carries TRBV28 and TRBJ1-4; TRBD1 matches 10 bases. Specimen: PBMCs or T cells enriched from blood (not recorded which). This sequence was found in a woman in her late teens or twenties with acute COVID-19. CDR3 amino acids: CASSRDRGHEKLFF. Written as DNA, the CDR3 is TGTGCCAGCAGTCGGGACAGGGGTCATGAAAAACTGTTTTTT.